This T cell receptor (beta chain) was captured in a study of regulatory T cells in long-lasting Graves disease. Of note for this clonotype: No antigen is known for it.

CDR3 length equals 18 residues. Germline CDR1 reads SGHTA; CDR2 reads FQGTGA. Trimming left V 6 bases short and J 0 bases short, with 20 bases between. Indicated time point: newly diagnosed GD, antithyroid drugs for less than 3 months. PBMCs were the source of the RNA used for TCR sequencing. Findings and caveats of the study: Gene preferences differed: TRBV28, TRBJ1-2, TRBJ2-5 in persistent cases.

Investigators prepared the TCR beta libraries by applying iRepertoire HTBI primers and Arm-PCR of CDR3 regions. From the multiplex PCR reads, TCRdb called clonotypes with MiXCR, one entry per CDR3 protein. The table includes 400,000 to 500,000 distinct CDR3 sequences, about 15% detected once. A further study also used this sample, focusing on T cells in Graves' hyperthyroidism and ophthalmopathy.

The chain combines TRBV7-3 with TRBJ2-2, with a weak D call TRBD1 (6 bases). The starting material was peripheral blood mononuclear cells (PBMCs), obtained at new diagnosis, from a patient treated with antithyroid drugs. The clonotype originates from a woman aged 30 to 39 with Graves disease. CDR3 nucleotide sequence: TGTGCCAGCAGTCTCCTGGGGCGTGGGGGCCCGAACACCGGGGAGCTGTTTTTT. As protein: CASSLLGRGGPNTGELFF.